Following are 16 T cell receptor beta chains from one sample sequenced in a study of cytomegalovirus exposure and HLA in healthy donors. The PCR made use of 60 Vbeta and 13 Jbeta primers. TCRdb's copy holds only in-frame clones and misses some; the assay was immunoSEQ multiplex PCR. The data hold about 75,000 clones, with roughly 88% observed a single time. Material: PBMCs. These receptors all come from a man between 65 and 85 years old in good health and CMV-seropositive.

In this sample, this clone turned up a few times. The V and J genes are TRBV7-2 and TRBJ2-5, with D perhaps matching TRBD2 (7 bases). V lost 3 bases and J 2 bases, leaving 13 bases between the germline ends. Germline CDR1 SGHTA, CDR2 FQGNSA. The CDR3 spans 15 residues. DNA of the CDR3: TGTGCCAGCAGCTTTGGCGGGGGCGTACAAGAGACCCAGTACTTC. Translation gives CASSFGGGVQETQYF.

This chain joins TRBV6-5 and TRBJ2-3; D may be TRBD1 (5 bases). V was cut by 2 bases and J by 6 bases, with 12 bases left in between. The CDR3 runs to 14 residues. Germline loops: CDR1 MNHEY, CDR2 SVGAGI. CDR3 region: CASSYGQGSDTQYF. In DNA form, the CDR3 reads TGTGCCAGCAGTTACGGTCAGGGCTCGGATACGCAGTATTTT.

This clone was detected once. The chain carries TRBV27 and TRBJ2-1; D possibly corresponds to TRBD1 (6 bases). The CDR3 has 19 amino acids. CDR1 is MNHEY and CDR2 is SMNVEV in the germline V gene (reference sequence). Trimming cost V 0 bases and J 4 bases, with 22 bases left between them. CDR3 coding DNA: TGTGCCAGCAGTTTATCGGTTACAGGGTCCCGACCACAATACAATGAGCAGTTCTTC. This codes for CASSLSVTGSRPQYNEQFF.

This chain connects TRBV7-2 to TRBJ1-2; no firm D call. Trimming removed 5 bases from V and 2 bases from J, with 12 bases in between. From germline, CDR1 is SGHTA and CDR2 FQGNSA. The CDR3 totals 14 residues. CDR3 residues: CASSLSTENYGYTF. The DNA of the CDR3 is TGTGCCAGCAGCCTATCGACTGAGAACTATGGCTACACCTTC.

V usage is TRBV29-1 and J usage is TRBJ1-3, with 7 nucleotides matching TRBD1. The V gene end was trimmed by 5 bases and the J gene end by 0 bases; junction bases not matched to a gene: 7. CDR3 length equals 15 residues. The germline gives CDR1 SQVTM, CDR2 ANQGSEA. CDR3 amino acids: CSVNLQGSSGNTIYF. The CDR3 region has the DNA TGCAGCGTTAACCTACAGGGGAGCTCTGGAAACACCATATATTTT.

The chain recombines TRBV28 with TRBJ1-5; TRBD1 matches at 9 bases. CDR1 is MDHEN and CDR2 is SYDVKM in the germline V gene. There are 14 residues in the CDR3. Trimming removed 9 bases from V and 5 bases from J; junction bases left unmatched: 8. The CDR3 region is CASKRDRDHQPQHF. CDR3 bases: TGTGCCAGTAAACGGGACAGGGATCATCAGCCCCAGCATTTT.

The chain links TRBV5-1 to TRBJ2-7, with D tentatively TRBD2 (6 bases). The CDR3 totals 15 residues. The germline CDR1 and CDR2 sequences are SGHRS and YFSETQ. Deletions cut 0 bases from V and 2 bases from J, with 12 bases between. CDR3 coding DNA: TGCGCCAGCAGCTTGGAGGGGACTTCAACCTACGAGCAGTACTTC. Protein sequence: CASSLEGTSTYEQYF.

The gene calls are TRBV7-2 and TRBJ2-7, with D maybe TRBD2 (6 bases). V gave up 5 bases and J gave up 4 bases, with 15 bases separating them. The germline V gene has CDR1 SGHTA and CDR2 FQGNSA. The CDR3 loop spans 14 amino acids. As DNA, the CDR3 is TGTGCCAGCAGCCCCGGGGGATCTTATTACGAGCAGTACTTC. Its protein is CASSPGGSYYEQYF.

The chain has TRBV28 and TRBJ1-1; D not resolved. The CDR3 has 14 amino acids. V gave up 1 base and J gave up 7 bases, with 13 bases separating them. Germline V CDR1 and CDR2: MDHEN, SYDVKM. In DNA, the CDR3 is TGTGCCAGCAGTTTATTCTCGTACCGGGGTGAAGCTTTCTTT. Translated: CASSLFSYRGEAFF. The full variable domain, with the rest looked up from reference TRBV28 and TRBJ1-1, is DVKVTQSSRYLVKRTGEKVFLECVQDMDHENMFWYRQDPGLGLRLIYFSYDVKMKEKGDIPEGYSVSREKKERFSLILESASTNQTSMYLCASSLFSYRGEAFFGQGTRLTVV.

The rearrangement links TRBV10-3 to TRBJ2-7; D is undetermined. The CDR3 length is 14 residues. Germline lookup yields CDR1 ENHRY and CDR2 SYGVKD. The V end was cut by 10 bases, the J end by 4 bases, with 20 bases between. DNA for the CDR3: TGTGCCACCCAAAGCAGCTCCAACAGTTACGAGCAGTACTTC. It is translated as CATQSSSNSYEQYF.

J is TRBJ2-5 and V is TRBV7-8; perhaps TRBD1 as D (5 bases). This CDR3 has 14 amino acids. V gave up 5 bases and J gave up 2 bases, with 12 bases separating them. From germline, CDR1 is SGHVS and CDR2 FQNEAQ. CDR3 in amino acids: CASSLGAIQETQYF. The CDR3 DNA is TGTGCCAGCAGCCTAGGGGCCATTCAAGAGACCCAGTACTTC.

This chain uses TRBV5-1 with TRBJ2-1, with D possibly being TRBD1 (6 bases). Trimming removed 0 bases from V and 2 bases from J, with 9 bases in between. Germline assignment: CDR1 SGHRS and CDR2 YFSETQ. This CDR3 comprises 15 residues. The CDR3 loop is CASSLERTAYNEQFF. The CDR3 nucleotides are TGCGCCAGCAGCTTGGAACGGACAGCCTACAATGAGCAGTTCTTC.

The gene calls are TRBV9 and TRBJ1-4, with TRBD1 as a possible D gene (6 bases). CDR1 and CDR2 from the germline V gene are SGDLS and YYNGEE. Deletions cut 3 bases from V and 2 bases from J, with 11 bases between. CDR3 length: 15 amino acids. CDR3 bases: TGTGCCAGCAGCGGTCAGGGGTGGACTAATGAAAAACTGTTTTTT. Protein: CASSGQGWTNEKLFF.

CDR3 sequence reads: CASSGGLGTQYF. The CDR3 nucleotides are TGTGCCAGCAGCGGGGGGCTCGGGACCCAGTACTTC. This chain joins TRBV2 and TRBJ2-5, with TRBD2 as a possible D gene (7 bases). The V end was cut by 6 bases, the J end by 7 bases, with 12 bases between. The length of the CDR3 is 12 residues. The germline gives CDR1 SNHLY, CDR2 FYNNEI. Full variable domain (missing parts from reference TRBV2 and TRBJ2-5): EPEVTQTPSHQVTQMGQEVILRCVPISNHLYFYWYRQILGQKVEFLVSFYNNEISEKSEIFDDQFSVERPDGSNFTLKIRSTKLEDSAMYFCASSGGLGTQYFGPGTRLLVL.

This chain connects TRBV5-4 to TRBJ2-7; 9 nucleotides match TRBD1. Germline CDR1 is SGHNT and CDR2 is YYREEE (reference sequence). The CDR3 loop spans 17 amino acids. Trimming took 3 bases from V and 7 from J; bases not matched to a gene: 17. This CDR3 is CASSSGGQGPMGGEQYF. The CDR3 DNA reads as TGTGCCAGCAGCTCAGGAGGACAGGGGCCGATGGGGGGAGAGCAGTACTTC.

This chain links TRBV18 with TRBJ2-7, with 7 bases that match TRBD2. There are 15 residues in the CDR3. CDR1 is KGHSH, CDR2 LQKENI, per germline. The V gene end was trimmed by 1 base and the J gene end by 0 bases; junction bases not matched to a gene: 3. DNA for the CDR3: TGTGCCAGCTCACCACAGCGGGGCTACTCCTACGAGCAGTACTTC. Its protein product is CASSPQRGYSYEQYF.